Shown below are 6 T cell receptor beta chains from a single sample sequenced in a study of T cell repertoires in cytomegalovirus infection. TCRdb processed the reads anew with MiXCR; each CDR3 protein has one entry. The data hold 28,000 or so distinct CDR3 sequences, with over 15% observed a single time. Their target antigens are unknown. The specimen comprised CD8+ T cells from cultured PBMCs, sampled from culture after CMV antigen stimulation. The receptors come from a human donor in good health (CMV status not recorded). Some clones in this sample may be carry-over from other donors' samples.

This clonotype occurred a few times. The CDR3 protein is CASSWQQGTNYGYTF. DNA for the CDR3: TGTGCCAGCAGCTGGCAACAGGGGACTAACTATGGCTACACCTTC. V gene TRBV7-9 combines with J gene TRBJ1-2, with 7 bases identical to TRBD1. Germline V gives CDR1 SEHNR, CDR2 FQNEAQ (reference sequence). V gave up 4 bases and J gave up 0 bases; unmatched junction bases: 5. The CDR3 has 15 amino acids.

This clonotype was seen once. The chain employs TRBV4-2 and TRBJ1-1, with D possibly being TRBD1 (6 bases). Per germline, CDR1 LGHNA and CDR2 YNFKEQ. Trimming took 0 bases from V and 7 from J, leaving 18 bases between them. The CDR3 consists of 16 residues. The CDR3 region is CASSQDRATGGREAFF. DNA for the CDR3: TGTGCCAGCAGCCAAGACCGGGCAACCGGGGGGCGTGAAGCTTTCTTT.

This clonotype has more than one count but fewer than ten. The chain couples TRBV3-1 to TRBJ2-7, with 8 nucleotides matching TRBD2. Germline lookup yields CDR1 LGHDT and CDR2 YNNKEL (reference sequence). V was clipped by 3 bases and J by 7 bases; unmatched bases: 5. The length of the CDR3 is 13 residues. The CDR3 spells CASSQDLAGEQYF. The CDR3 coding sequence is TGTGCCAGCAGCCAGGATCTAGCGGGTGAGCAGTACTTC.

This clonotype was observed once. This rearrangement joins TRBV7-8 to TRBJ1-4; D uncertain. CDR1 and CDR2 from the germline V gene are SGHVS and FQNEAQ. The CDR3 runs 15 residues. The germline V and J ends were trimmed by 7 bases and 8 bases, with 20 bases remaining between them. CDR3 bases: TGTGCCAGCACCCCTATAGGGTTACTAAAGGAAAAACTGTTTTTT. Translation gives CASTPIGLLKEKLFF.

The sample holds a few counts of this clonotype. The rearrangement joins TRBV2 to TRBJ2-3; 7 bases agree with TRBD1. CDR1 and CDR2 (germline): SNHLY, FYNNEI. The CDR3 has 15 amino acids. The V gene end was trimmed by 8 bases and the J gene end by 4 bases; junction bases not matched to a gene: 12. The CDR3 spells CASHGRGIPPDTQYF. CDR3 sequence (DNA): TGTGCCAGCCATGGCAGGGGGATCCCCCCAGATACGCAGTATTTT.

This clonotype was detected only a few times. V and J are TRBV6-2 or TRBV6-3 and TRBJ2-3; 9 bases line up with TRBD2. CDR3 length equals 15 residues. After removal of 5 bases from V and 3 bases from J, the junction contained 6 bases not matched to a gene. Germline-derived CDR1 and CDR2 are MNHEY and SVGEGT. CDR3 DNA sequence: TGTGCCAGCAGTCGAGCTAGCGGGGCAACAGATACGCAGTATTTT. Translating it yields CASSRASGATDTQYF.